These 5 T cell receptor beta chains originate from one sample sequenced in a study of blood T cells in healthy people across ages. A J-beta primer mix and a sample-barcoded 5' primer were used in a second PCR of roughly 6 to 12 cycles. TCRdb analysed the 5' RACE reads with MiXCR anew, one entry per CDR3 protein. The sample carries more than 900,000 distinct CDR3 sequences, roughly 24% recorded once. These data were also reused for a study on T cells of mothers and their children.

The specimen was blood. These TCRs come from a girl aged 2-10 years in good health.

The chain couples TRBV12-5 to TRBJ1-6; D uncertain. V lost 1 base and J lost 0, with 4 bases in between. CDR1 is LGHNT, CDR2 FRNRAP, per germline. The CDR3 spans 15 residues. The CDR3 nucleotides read TGTGCTAGTGGTTTGGAAAGCTCCTATAATTCACCCCTCCACTTT. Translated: CASGLESSYNSPLHF.

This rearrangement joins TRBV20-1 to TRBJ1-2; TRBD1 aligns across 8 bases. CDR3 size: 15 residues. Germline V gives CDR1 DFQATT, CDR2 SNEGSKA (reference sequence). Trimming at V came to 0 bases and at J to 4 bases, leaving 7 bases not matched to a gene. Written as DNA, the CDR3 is TGCAGTGCTAGAGATCTCCAGGGGGCGGCCTATGGCTACACCTTC. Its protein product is CSARDLQGAAYGYTF.

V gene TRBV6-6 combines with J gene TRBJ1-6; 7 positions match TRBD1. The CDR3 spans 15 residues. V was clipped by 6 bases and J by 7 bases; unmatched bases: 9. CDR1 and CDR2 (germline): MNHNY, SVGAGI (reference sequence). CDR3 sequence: CASRGTDRENSPLHF. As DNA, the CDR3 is TGTGCCAGCAGGGGGACCGACAGGGAAAATTCACCCCTCCACTTT.

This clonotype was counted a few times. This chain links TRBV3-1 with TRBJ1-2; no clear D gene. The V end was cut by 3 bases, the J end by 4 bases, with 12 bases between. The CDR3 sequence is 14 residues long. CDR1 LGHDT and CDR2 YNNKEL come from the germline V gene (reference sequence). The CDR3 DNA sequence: TGTGCCAGCAGCCAGGCCGACACACCCTATGGCTACACCTTC. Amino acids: CASSQADTPYGYTF.

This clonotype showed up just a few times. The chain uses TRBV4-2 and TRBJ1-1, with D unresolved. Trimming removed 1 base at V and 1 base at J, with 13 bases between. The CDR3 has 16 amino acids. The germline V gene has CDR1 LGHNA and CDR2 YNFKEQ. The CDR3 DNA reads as TGTGCCAGCAGCCAAGGTACTGGACGGGAGAACACTGAAGCTTTCTTT. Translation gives CASSQGTGRENTEAFF.